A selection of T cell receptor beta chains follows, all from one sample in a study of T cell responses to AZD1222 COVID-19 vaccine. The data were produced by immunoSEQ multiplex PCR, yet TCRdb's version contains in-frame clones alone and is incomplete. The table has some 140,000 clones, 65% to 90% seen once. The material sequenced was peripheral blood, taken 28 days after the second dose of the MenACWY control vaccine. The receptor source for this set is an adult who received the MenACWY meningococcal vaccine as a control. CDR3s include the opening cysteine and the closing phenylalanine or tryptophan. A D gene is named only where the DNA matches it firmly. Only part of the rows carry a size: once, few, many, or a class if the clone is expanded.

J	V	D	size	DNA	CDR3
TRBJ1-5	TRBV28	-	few	TGTGCCAGCAGTTTGAGCTCGCAGCCCCAGCATTTT	CASSLSSQPQHF
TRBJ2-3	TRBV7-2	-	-	TGTGCCAGCAGCCTCATGGCCGATACGCAGTATTTT	CASSLMADTQYF
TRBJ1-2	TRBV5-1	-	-	TGCGCCAGCAGCTTGGACGTAGCTAACTATGGCTACACCTTC	CASSLDVANYGYTF
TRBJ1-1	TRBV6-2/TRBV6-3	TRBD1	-	TGTGCCAGCAGTTACTTACAAGACAGGGCACGAACGACTGAAGCTTTCTTT	CASSYLQDRARTTEAFF
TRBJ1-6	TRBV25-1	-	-	TGTGCCAGCAGCGCTATGATCAATAATTCACCCCTCCACTTT	CASSAMINNSPLHF
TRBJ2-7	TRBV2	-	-	TGTGCCAGCGGGGCTGAGGGGGGGGCCTACGAGCAGTACTTC	CASGAEGGAYEQYF
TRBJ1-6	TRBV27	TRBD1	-	TGTGCCAGCAGATGGACAGGGGATAATTCACCCCTCCACTTT	CASRWTGDNSPLHF
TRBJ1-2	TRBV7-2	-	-	TGTGCCAGCATCCTAGGGGGGACAAACTTTTATGGCTACACCTTC	CASILGGTNFYGYTF
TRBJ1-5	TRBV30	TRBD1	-	TGTGCCTGGAACCAAGGACAGGGAGGCAATCAGCCCCAGCATTTT	CAWNQGQGGNQPQHF
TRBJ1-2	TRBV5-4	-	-	TGTGCCAGCAGCTTTGGACAGTCTAACTATGGCTACACCTTC	CASSFGQSNYGYTF
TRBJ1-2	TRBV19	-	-	TGTGCCAGTGAGGAGGGGTATGGCTACACCTTC	CASEEGYGYTF
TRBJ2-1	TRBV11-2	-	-	TGTGCCAGCAAATTTAGCGGTAGCTCCTACAATGAGCAGTTCTTC	CASKFSGSSYNEQFF
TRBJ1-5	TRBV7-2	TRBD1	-	TGTGCCAGCAGCTTAGTACAGGGGTTAGGCAATCAGCCCCAGCATTTT	CASSLVQGLGNQPQHF